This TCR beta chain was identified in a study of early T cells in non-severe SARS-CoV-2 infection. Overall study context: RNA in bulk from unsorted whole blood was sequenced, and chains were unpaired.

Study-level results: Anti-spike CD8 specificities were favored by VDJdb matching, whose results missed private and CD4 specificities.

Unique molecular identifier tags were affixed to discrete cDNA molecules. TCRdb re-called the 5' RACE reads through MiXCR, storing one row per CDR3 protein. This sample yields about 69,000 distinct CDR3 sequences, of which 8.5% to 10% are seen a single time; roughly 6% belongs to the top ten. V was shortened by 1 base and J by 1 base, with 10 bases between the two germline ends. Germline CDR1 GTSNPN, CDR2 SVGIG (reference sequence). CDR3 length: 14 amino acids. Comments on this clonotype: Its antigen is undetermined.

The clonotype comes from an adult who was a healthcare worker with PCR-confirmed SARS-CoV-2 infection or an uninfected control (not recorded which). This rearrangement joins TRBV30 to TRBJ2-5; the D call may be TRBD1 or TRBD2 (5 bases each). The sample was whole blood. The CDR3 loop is CAWSEGPSQETQYF. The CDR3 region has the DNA TGTGCCTGGAGTGAGGGACCTAGCCAAGAGACCCAGTACTTC.